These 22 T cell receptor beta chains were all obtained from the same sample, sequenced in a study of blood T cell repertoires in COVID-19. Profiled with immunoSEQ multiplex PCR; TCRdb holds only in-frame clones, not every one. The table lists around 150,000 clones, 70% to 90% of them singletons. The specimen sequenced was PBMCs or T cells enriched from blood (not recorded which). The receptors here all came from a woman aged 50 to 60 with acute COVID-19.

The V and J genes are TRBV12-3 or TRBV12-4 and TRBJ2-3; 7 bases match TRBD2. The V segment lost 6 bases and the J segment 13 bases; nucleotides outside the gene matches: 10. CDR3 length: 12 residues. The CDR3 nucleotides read TGTGCCAGCAGGGCCTCTAGCGGCCTAGAGTATTTT. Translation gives CASRASSGLEYF.

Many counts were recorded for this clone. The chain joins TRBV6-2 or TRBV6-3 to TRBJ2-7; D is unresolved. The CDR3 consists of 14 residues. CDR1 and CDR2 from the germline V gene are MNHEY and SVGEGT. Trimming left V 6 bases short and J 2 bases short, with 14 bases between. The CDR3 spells CASSPRIPTYEQYF. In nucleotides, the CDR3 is TGTGCCAGCAGCCCCAGGATTCCTACCTACGAGCAGTACTTC.

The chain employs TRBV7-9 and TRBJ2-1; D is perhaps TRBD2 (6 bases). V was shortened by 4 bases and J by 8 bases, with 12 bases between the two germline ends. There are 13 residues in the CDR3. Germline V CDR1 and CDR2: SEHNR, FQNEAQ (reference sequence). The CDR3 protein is CASSWGGGDEQFF. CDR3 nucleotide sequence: TGTGCCAGCAGCTGGGGTGGAGGGGATGAGCAGTTCTTC. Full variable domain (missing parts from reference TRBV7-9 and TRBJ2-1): DTGVSQNPRHKITKRGQNVTFRCDPISEHNRLYWYRQTLGQGPEFLTYFQNEAQLEKSRLLSDRFSAERPKGSFSTLEIQRTEQGDSAMYLCASSWGGGDEQFFGPGTRLTVL.

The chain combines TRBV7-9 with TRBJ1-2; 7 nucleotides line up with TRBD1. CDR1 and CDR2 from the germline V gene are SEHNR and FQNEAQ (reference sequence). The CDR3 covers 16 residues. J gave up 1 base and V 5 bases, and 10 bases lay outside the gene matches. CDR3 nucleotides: TGTGCCAGCAGCGTAAGACGGGACAGCCTTAACTATGGCTACACCTTC. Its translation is CASSVRRDSLNYGYTF.

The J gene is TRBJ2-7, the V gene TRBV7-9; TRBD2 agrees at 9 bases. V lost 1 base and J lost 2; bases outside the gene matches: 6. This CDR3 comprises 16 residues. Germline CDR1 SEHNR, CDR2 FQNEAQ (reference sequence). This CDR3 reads CASSLVSAGGAYEQYF. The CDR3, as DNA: TGTGCCAGCAGCTTAGTTTCGGCGGGAGGGGCCTACGAGCAGTACTTC.

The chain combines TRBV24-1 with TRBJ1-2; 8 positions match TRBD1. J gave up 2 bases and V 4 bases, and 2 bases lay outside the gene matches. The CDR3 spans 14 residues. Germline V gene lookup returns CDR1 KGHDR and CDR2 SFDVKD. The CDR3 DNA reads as TGTGCCACCAGTGACAGACAGGGGAACTATGGCTACACCTTC. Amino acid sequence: CATSDRQGNYGYTF.

The CDR3 reads CSAKGADTQYF. DNA for the CDR3: TGCAGTGCTAAGGGGGCAGATACGCAGTATTTT. The genes are TRBV20-1 and TRBJ2-3; maybe TRBD1 (6 bases). Trimming removed 4 bases from V and 4 bases from J, with 6 bases in between. In germline, CDR1 is DFQATT, CDR2 SNEGSKA (reference sequence). The CDR3 loop spans 11 amino acids.

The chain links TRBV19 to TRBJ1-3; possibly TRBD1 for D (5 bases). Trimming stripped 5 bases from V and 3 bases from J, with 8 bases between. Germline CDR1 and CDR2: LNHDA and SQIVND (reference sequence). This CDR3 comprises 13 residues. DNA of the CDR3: TGTGCCAGTAGTCGACAGATTGGAAACACCATATATTTT. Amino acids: CASSRQIGNTIYF.

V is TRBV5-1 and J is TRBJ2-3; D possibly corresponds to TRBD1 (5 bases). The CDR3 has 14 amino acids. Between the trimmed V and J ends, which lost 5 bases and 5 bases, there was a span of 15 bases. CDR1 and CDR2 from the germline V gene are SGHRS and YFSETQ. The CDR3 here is CASSGARLGDTQYF. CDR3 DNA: TGCGCCAGCAGTGGGGCCCGACTCGGAGATACGCAGTATTTT.

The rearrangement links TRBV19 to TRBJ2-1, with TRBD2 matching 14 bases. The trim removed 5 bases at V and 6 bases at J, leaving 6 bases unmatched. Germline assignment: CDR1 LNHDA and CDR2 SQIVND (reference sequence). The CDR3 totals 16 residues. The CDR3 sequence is CASSPGGTSGSNEQFF. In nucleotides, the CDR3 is TGTGCCAGTAGTCCAGGGGGGACTAGCGGGAGCAATGAGCAGTTCTTC.

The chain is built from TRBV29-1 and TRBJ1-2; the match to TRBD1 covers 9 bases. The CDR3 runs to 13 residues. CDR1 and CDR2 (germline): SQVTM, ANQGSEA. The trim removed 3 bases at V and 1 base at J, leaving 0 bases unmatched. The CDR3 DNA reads TGCAGCGTTGAGACAGGGGGTAACTATGGCTACACCTTC. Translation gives CSVETGGNYGYTF.

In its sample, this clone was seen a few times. The CDR3 here is CASSLGGAGTGELFF. The CDR3 nucleotides read TGCGCCAGCAGCTTGGGGGGCGCAGGTACCGGGGAGCTGTTTTTT. V usage is TRBV5-1 and J usage is TRBJ2-2; a possible D gene is TRBD1 (5 bases). Germline values: CDR1 SGHRS, CDR2 YFSETQ. CDR3 size: 15 residues. The ends were cut back, 0 bases at V and 5 bases at J, with 11 bases in the middle.

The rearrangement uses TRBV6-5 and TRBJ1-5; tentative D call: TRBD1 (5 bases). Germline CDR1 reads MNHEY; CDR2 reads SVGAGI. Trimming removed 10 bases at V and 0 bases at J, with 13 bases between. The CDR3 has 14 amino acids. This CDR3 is CATQDGNSNQPQHF. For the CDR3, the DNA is TGTGCCACACAGGATGGGAATAGCAATCAGCCCCAGCATTTT.

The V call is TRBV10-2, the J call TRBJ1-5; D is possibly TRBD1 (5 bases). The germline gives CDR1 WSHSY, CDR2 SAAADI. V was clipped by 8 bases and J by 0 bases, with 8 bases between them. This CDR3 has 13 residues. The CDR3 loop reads CASQGNSNQPQHF. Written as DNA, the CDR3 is TGCGCCAGCCAGGGAAATAGCAATCAGCCCCAGCATTTT.

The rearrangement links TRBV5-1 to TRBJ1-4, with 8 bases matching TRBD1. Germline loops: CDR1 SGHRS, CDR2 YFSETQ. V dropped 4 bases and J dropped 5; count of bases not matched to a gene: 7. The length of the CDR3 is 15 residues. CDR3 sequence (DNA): TGCGCCAGCAGCGAGACAGGGGCCCTGAATGAAAAACTGTTTTTT. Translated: CASSETGALNEKLFF.

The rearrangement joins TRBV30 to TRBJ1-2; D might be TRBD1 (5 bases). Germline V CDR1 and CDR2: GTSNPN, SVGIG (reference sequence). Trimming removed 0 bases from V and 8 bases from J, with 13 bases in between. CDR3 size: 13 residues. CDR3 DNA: TGTGCCTGGAGTGTAAGACAGTTGGAAGGCTACACCTTC. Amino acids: CAWSVRQLEGYTF.

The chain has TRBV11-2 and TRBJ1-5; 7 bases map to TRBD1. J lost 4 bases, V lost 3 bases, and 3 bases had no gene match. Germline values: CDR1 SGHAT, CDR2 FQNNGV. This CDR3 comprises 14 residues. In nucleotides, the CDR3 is TGTGCCAGCAGCTTGGGGACAGCTAATCAGCCCCAGCATTTT. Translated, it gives CASSLGTANQPQHF.

The chain's CDR3 is CASSKGGRRLYNEQFF. The DNA for the CDR3 is TGTGCCAGTAGTAAAGGGGGACGCAGGCTATACAATGAGCAGTTCTTC. The chain is built from TRBV19 and TRBJ2-1; D is perhaps TRBD1 (6 bases). The germline CDR1 and CDR2 sequences are LNHDA and SQIVND (reference sequence). CDR3 length: 16 amino acids. The V gene lost 4 bases and the J gene lost 4 bases, with 17 bases spanning the gap.

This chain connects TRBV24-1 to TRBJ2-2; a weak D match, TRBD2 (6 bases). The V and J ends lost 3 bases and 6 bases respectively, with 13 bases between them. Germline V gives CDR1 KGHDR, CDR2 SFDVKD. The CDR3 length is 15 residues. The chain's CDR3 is CATSDPEEGPGELFF. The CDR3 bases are TGTGCCACCAGTGATCCCGAGGAGGGCCCCGGGGAGCTGTTTTTT.

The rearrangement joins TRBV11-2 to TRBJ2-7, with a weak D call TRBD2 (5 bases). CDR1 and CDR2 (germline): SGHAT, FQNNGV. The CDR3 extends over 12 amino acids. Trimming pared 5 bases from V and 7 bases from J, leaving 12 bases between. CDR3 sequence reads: CASSQDWVEQYF. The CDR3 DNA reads TGTGCCAGCAGCCAGGACTGGGTGGAGCAGTACTTC.

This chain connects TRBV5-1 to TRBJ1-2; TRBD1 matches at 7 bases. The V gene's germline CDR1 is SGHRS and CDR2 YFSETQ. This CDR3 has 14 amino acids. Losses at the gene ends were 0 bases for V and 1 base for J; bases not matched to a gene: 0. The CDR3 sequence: CASSLGDSNYGYTF. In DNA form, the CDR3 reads TGCGCCAGCAGCTTGGGGGACAGTAACTATGGCTACACCTTC.

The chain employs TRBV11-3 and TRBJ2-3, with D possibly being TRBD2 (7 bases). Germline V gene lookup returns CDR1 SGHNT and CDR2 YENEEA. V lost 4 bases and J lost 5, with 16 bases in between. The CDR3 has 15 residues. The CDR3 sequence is CASSWGGTNLDTQYF. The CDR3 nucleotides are TGTGCCAGCAGCTGGGGGGGGACAAACCTAGATACGCAGTATTTT.